This TCR beta chain was sequenced in a study of early T cells in non-severe SARS-CoV-2 infection. TCRdb ran MiXCR on the 5' RACE reads and lists one entry per CDR3 protein. The table lists more than 90,000 distinct CDR3 sequences, approximately 11% of them singletons. The CDR3 sequence is 16 residues long. Looked up from germline, CDR1 is SGHTA and CDR2 is FQGNSA. Trimming cost V 3 bases and J 5 bases, with 16 bases left between them. This clonotype was seen at least ten times. The sequenced sample consisted of whole blood. This chain links TRBV7-2 with TRBJ1-4; D is perhaps TRBD1 (6 bases). This sequence originates from an adult who was a healthcare worker with PCR-confirmed SARS-CoV-2 infection or an uninfected control (not recorded which). Written as DNA, the CDR3 is TGTGCCAGCAGCTTTGACTCAGGGGTCCCAAATGAAAAACTGTTTTTT. As protein: CASSFDSGVPNEKLFF. The full variable domain, in which reference TRBV7-2 and TRBJ1-4 provide the parts outside the CDR3, is GAGVSQSPSNKVTEKGKDVELRCDPISGHTALYWYRQSLGQGLEFLIYFQGNSAPDKSGLPSDRFSAERTGGSVSTLTIQRTQQEDSAVYLCASSFDSGVPNEKLFFGSGTQLSVL.